This T cell receptor beta chain stems from a study of radiotherapy plus CTLA-4 blockade in lung cancer. Clones were read by immunoSEQ multiplex PCR, and TCRdb kept only the in-frame ones, dropping some. The profile covers around 44,000 clones, with 70% to 90% appearing a single time and 17% taken by the ten largest. The receptor was isolated from a human donor with non-small cell lung cancer that progressed on radiotherapy plus ipilimumab. Some clones in this sample may be carry-over from other donors' samples. The input for sequencing was peripheral blood, taken from a patient treated with radiotherapy plus ipilimumab.

The CDR3 reads CASSLFRQNTGELFF. CDR3 bases: TGCGCCAGCAGCTTGTTCAGGCAAAACACCGGGGAGCTGTTTTTT. This chain connects TRBV5-1 to TRBJ2-2; D remains unclear. Germline V gene data show CDR1 as SGHRS and CDR2 as YFSETQ. Trimming removed 1 base from V and 2 bases from J, with 9 bases in between. The length of the CDR3 is 15 residues.